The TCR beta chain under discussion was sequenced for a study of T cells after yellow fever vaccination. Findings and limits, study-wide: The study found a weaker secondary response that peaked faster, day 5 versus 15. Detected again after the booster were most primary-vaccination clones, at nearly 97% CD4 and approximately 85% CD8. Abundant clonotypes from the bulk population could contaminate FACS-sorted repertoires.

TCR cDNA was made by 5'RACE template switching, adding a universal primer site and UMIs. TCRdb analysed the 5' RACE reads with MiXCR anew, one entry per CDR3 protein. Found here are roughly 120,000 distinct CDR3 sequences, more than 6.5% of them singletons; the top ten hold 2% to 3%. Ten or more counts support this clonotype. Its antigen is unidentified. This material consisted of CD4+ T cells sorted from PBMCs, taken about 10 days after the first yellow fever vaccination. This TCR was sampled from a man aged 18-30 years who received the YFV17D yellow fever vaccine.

The CDR3 DNA reads TGCGCCAGCAGCTACCAACCGGGACAGGATAATGAAAAACTGTTTTTT. The encoded protein is CASSYQPGQDNEKLFF. The rearrangement uses TRBV5-1 and TRBJ1-4; 8 bases align to TRBD1. Germline CDR1 and CDR2: SGHRS and YFSETQ. This CDR3 has 16 amino acids. Germline trimming cut 3 bases from V and 4 bases from J; bases unmatched to any gene: 8.